A selection of T cell receptor beta chains follows, all from one sample in a study of blood T cells in healthy people across ages. TCRdb reprocessed the 5' RACE reads via MiXCR and lists one record per CDR3 protein. Of about 780,000 distinct CDR3 sequences listed, around 62% were seen once; the top ten hold roughly 25%. Input material: blood. The receptors shown here come from a man younger than 45 in good health. Both conserved end residues are part of each CDR3. Fields, in order: V gene, J gene, D gene, clone size, CDR3 DNA, CDR3 protein. The D gene is left open where the match is weak. The size of a clone is reported for some rows only, either as once, few or many, or as a class for expanded clones.

>TRBV20-1|TRBJ2-3|TRBD2|-
TGCAGTGCTAGTAAGGGGACTAGGGACACAGATACGCAGTATTTT
CSASKGTRDTDTQYF
>TRBV7-9|TRBJ2-1|-|-
TGTGCCAGCAGCTTAGGGGCTGGGAGGAGCTCCTACAATGAGCAGTTCTTC
CASSLGAGRSSYNEQFF
>TRBV7-8|TRBJ2-7|TRBD1|-
TGTGCCAGCAGCGGGGGGACAGGGATCATCTACGAGCAGTACTTC
CASSGGTGIIYEQYF
>TRBV4-3|TRBJ2-5|-|once
TGCGCCAGCAGCCAAGATTCGGGTCAAGAGACCCAGTACTTC
CASSQDSGQETQYF
>TRBV9|TRBJ2-7|-|-
TGTGCCAGCAGCGTAGAGGGGACCTACGACGAGCAGTACTTC
CASSVEGTYDEQYF
>TRBV29-1|TRBJ1-5|-|few
TGCAGCGTTGGAGATCCCTTAGCCCAGCATTTT
CSVGDPLAQHF
>TRBV4-1|TRBJ2-7|-|-
TGCGCCTGCAGCCAAGGGGACGGACTGCCCTACGAGCAGTACTTC
CACSQGDGLPYEQYF
>TRBV7-9|TRBJ2-7|-|-
TGTGCCAGCAGCCCCCGAGTAGGAATTATCTACGAGCAGTACTTC
CASSPRVGIIYEQYF
>TRBV29-1|TRBJ2-3|-|-
TGCAGCGGTACTAACGGGAGCACAGATACGCAGTATTTT
CSGTNGSTDTQYF
>TRBV6-1|TRBJ2-1|TRBD1|-
TGTGCCAGCAGTGAAGGGGGACAGTCCTACAATGAGCAGTTCTTC
CASSEGGQSYNEQFF
>TRBV30|TRBJ2-5|TRBD2|few
TGTGCCTGGAGGCGGGAGGGAGAGACCCAGTACTTC
CAWRREGETQYF
>TRBV12-3/TRBV12-4|TRBJ1-5|TRBD1|-
TGTGCCAGCAGTTTGGAGGGACAGAGCAATCAGCCCCAGCATTTT
CASSLEGQSNQPQHF
>TRBV10-3|TRBJ2-7|TRBD1|few
TGTGCCATCAGTGACACAGGGGGTTTCTCCTACGAGCAGTACTTC
CAISDTGGFSYEQYF
>TRBV28|TRBJ2-5|TRBD2|-
TGTGCCAGCAGTACGAACCTAGCGGGAGGCTATGAGACCCAGTACTTC
CASSTNLAGGYETQYF
>TRBV11-1|TRBJ2-1|-|-
TGTGCCAGCAGCTTAGTAACCTGGGATGAGACCCAGTTCTTC
CASSLVTWDETQFF
>TRBV29-1|TRBJ2-2|-|few
TGCAGCGTTGACAGGGGGGCGAACACCGGGGAGCTGTTTTTT
CSVDRGANTGELFF
>TRBV6-1|TRBJ1-5|-|-
TGTGCCAGCAGTGCCCCTTATAGCAATCAGCCCCAGCATTTT
CASSAPYSNQPQHF
>TRBV9|TRBJ2-5|-|-
TGTGCCAGCAGCCCCAGACCCTCAGGGATAGAGACCCAGTACTTC
CASSPRPSGIETQYF
>TRBV12-3/TRBV12-4|TRBJ1-4|TRBD1|-
TGTGCCAGCACCCTACTTGGACAGGGTGAAAAACTGTTTTTT
CASTLLGQGEKLFF
>TRBV5-1|TRBJ2-6|-|-
TGCGCCAGCAGCTCCGGGGCGCGTGGGGCCAACGTCCTGACTTTC
CASSSGARGANVLTF
>TRBV7-9|TRBJ2-1|-|-
TGTGCCAGCAGCTCCTCAGGTAACAACAATGAGCAGTTCTTC
CASSSSGNNNEQFF
>TRBV5-1|TRBJ1-4|TRBD1|many
TGCGCCAGCAGCCGGGACAGCGGCGAAAAACTGTTTTTT
CASSRDSGEKLFF
>TRBV12-3/TRBV12-4|TRBJ2-7|-|-
TGTGCCAGCAGGGTCACAGGGAGAAGCTCCTACGAGCAGTACTTC
CASRVTGRSSYEQYF
>TRBV9|TRBJ2-5|-|-
TGTGCCAGCAGCGCAGACAGAAGGGGAGAAGAGACCCAGTACTTC
CASSADRRGEETQYF
>TRBV20-1|TRBJ2-5|-|-
TGCAGTGCTACCTGGGGGACCCAGTACTTC
CSATWGTQYF
>TRBV27|TRBJ2-1|TRBD1|few
TGTGCCAGCAGTTCGCCGCGGGACAGGGGCTTAAATGAGCAGTTCTTC
CASSSPRDRGLNEQFF
>TRBV4-3|TRBJ1-2|-|few
TGCGCCAGCAGCCAATCAGTGAACTATGGCTACACCTTC
CASSQSVNYGYTF
>TRBV27|TRBJ2-7|-|few
TGTGCCAGCAGTTTATGGGGGGGCGCGATCAACGAGCAGTACTTC
CASSLWGGAINEQYF
>TRBV12-3/TRBV12-4|TRBJ2-7|-|-
TGTGCCAGCAGTTTAACGGGTCACGGCGAGCAGTACTTC
CASSLTGHGEQYF
>TRBV4-2|TRBJ2-7|-|many
TGTGCCAGCAGCCAAGTGGGAAGGGAGACACTTCTCTCCTACGAGCAGTACTTC
CASSQVGRETLLSYEQYF
>TRBV4-3|TRBJ2-3|TRBD2|-
TGCGCCAGCAGCCAAGATCAGGCGGGGGGTCTCACAGATACGCAGTATTTT
CASSQDQAGGLTDTQYF
>TRBV12-3/TRBV12-4|TRBJ2-3|TRBD2|-
TGTGCCAGCAGTTTTGGTATCGCGGGGGTCAGCACAGATACGCAGTATTTT
CASSFGIAGVSTDTQYF
>TRBV6-1|TRBJ2-7|-|-
TGTGCCAGCAGTGAAGAACGGGACACCTACTACGAGCAGTACTTC
CASSEERDTYYEQYF
>TRBV9|TRBJ2-1|TRBD2|-
TGTGCCAGCAGCGGCGGACTAGCGGGGGCCTACAATGAGCAGTTCTTC
CASSGGLAGAYNEQFF
>TRBV7-2|TRBJ2-5|-|-
TGTGCCAGCAGCTCAGATCACTACAGACAAGAGACCCAGTACTTC
CASSSDHYRQETQYF
>TRBV20-1|TRBJ2-1|-|-
TGCAGTGCGCCCTCACCAAGCTCCTACAATGAGCAGTTCTTC
CSAPSPSSYNEQFF
>TRBV5-1|TRBJ2-7|TRBD2|-
TGCGCCAGCAGCTCGACGACTAGCGGGGGCAACGAGCAGTACTTC
CASSSTTSGGNEQYF
>TRBV3-1|TRBJ2-7|-|-
TGTGCCAGCAGCCAGGAATATCGCAACTACGAGCAGTACTTC
CASSQEYRNYEQYF
>TRBV18|TRBJ2-5|TRBD1|-
TGTGCCAGCTCACTGGGGGACAGGGAGAGCGAAGAGACCCAGTACTTC
CASSLGDRESEETQYF
>TRBV5-4|TRBJ2-3|-|-
TGTGCCAGCAGTCCGGACAGACCCACAGATACGCAGTATTTT
CASSPDRPTDTQYF
>TRBV30|TRBJ1-2|-|-
TGTGCCTGGAGCTCGGGGGGCCATGGCTACACCTTC
CAWSSGGHGYTF
>TRBV4-3|TRBJ1-4|-|-
TGCGCCAGCAGCCAAGTACGTGGGGCTAATGAAAAACTGTTTTTT
CASSQVRGANEKLFF
>TRBV5-1|TRBJ2-7|-|-
TGCGCCAGCAGCTTCCGGACTAAGAGTGGTAACGAGCAGTACTTC
CASSFRTKSGNEQYF
>TRBV7-2|TRBJ1-5|-|-
TGTGCCAGCAGCCTTGAACAGGGTAGCAATCGGCCCCAGCATTTT
CASSLEQGSNRPQHF
>TRBV3-1|TRBJ2-3|-|-
TGTGCCAGCAGCCGGTACCAAGCGGGCCTTGGCACAGATACGCAGTATTTT
CASSRYQAGLGTDTQYF
>TRBV10-3|TRBJ2-3|-|few
TGTGCCATCAGGGTGGGACTGGCAAACACAGATACGCAGTATTTT
CAIRVGLANTDTQYF